This TCR beta chain is drawn from a study of T cells in Graves' hyperthyroidism and ophthalmopathy. Study results and caveats: Using 13 V-J features, a model discriminated ophthalmopathy from stable hyperthyroidism.

Using RNA transcripts as the source, TCR beta CDR3 regions were amplified. Researchers ran a first-round RT-PCR on the TCR CDR3 using the HTBI primer set. Each CDR3 protein gets one entry after TCRdb re-called the multiplex PCR reads with MiXCR. The data hold hundreds of thousands of distinct CDR3 sequences, with under 15% observed a single time. Diagnoses were made from clinical symptoms, serum measures (thyroxine and TRAb), thyroid ultrasound and orbital computed tomography. Concerning this clonotype: Its antigen remains unidentified.

The CDR3 consists of 14 residues. V was shortened by 4 bases and J by 6 bases, with 17 bases between the two germline ends. The germline V gene has CDR1 SGHRS and CDR2 YFSETQ. This chain joins TRBV5-1 and TRBJ2-7; D is undetermined. Sample: blood. This TCR was recovered from a woman in her thirties or forties with Graves' ophthalmopathy. CDR3 sequence reads: CASSLDGEVSEQYF. In nucleotides, the CDR3 is TGCGCCAGCAGCCTAGACGGAGAGGTTAGCGAGCAGTACTTC.